The 23 T cell receptor beta chains below all came from one sample that was sequenced in a study of Graves' ophthalmopathy and Graves' hyperthyroidism. The authors amplified TCR beta CDR3 regions from RNA transcripts. First-round RT-PCR relied on HTBI primers, and a second-round multiplex PCR came next. MiXCR, run by TCRdb on the multiplex PCR reads, gives a single entry per CDR3 protein. This table holds about 620,000 distinct CDR3 sequences, about 20% found once. What was sequenced was peripheral blood. The origin of the receptors is a young woman with stable Graves' hyperthyroidism. Some clones in this sample may be carry-over from other donors' samples.

This clonotype was counted a few times. The V and J genes are TRBV20-1 and TRBJ2-2; no reliable D call. The CDR3 has 10 residues. V lost 3 bases and J lost 7, with 3 bases in between. Germline V CDR1 and CDR2: DFQATT, SNEGSKA (reference sequence). This CDR3 is CSARSGELFF. DNA for the CDR3: TGCAGTGCTAGGAGCGGGGAGCTGTTTTTT.

This clonotype was observed many times. V usage is TRBV20-1 and J usage is TRBJ1-1; unclear D gene. The CDR3 loop spans 13 amino acids. Looked up from germline, CDR1 is DFQATT and CDR2 is SNEGSKA (reference sequence). V shed 0 bases and J shed 2 bases, with 7 bases lying between them. In DNA, the CDR3 is TGCAGTGCTAGAGATTCGGCTAACACTGAAGCTTTCTTT. This translates into CSARDSANTEAFF.

This chain links TRBV11-2 with TRBJ1-2, with 10 positions matching TRBD1. CDR3 length: 16 amino acids. The trim removed 1 base at V and 5 bases at J, leaving 7 bases unmatched. The germline V gene encodes CDR1 SGHAT and CDR2 FQNNGV. The CDR3 nucleotides read TGTGCCAGCAGCTTAGTAGGACGGACAGGGGGGTATGGCTACACCTTC. Encoded protein: CASSLVGRTGGYGYTF.

This clonotype showed up many times. The chain employs TRBV6-2 or TRBV6-3 and TRBJ2-7; 7 bases align to TRBD1. This CDR3 comprises 15 residues. CDR1 and CDR2 from the germline V gene are MNHEY and SVGEGT. V lost 2 bases, J lost 1 base, and 5 bases stayed unmatched. In DNA, the CDR3 is TGTGCCAGCAGTTACCCGGGACAGAATTCCTACGAGCAGTACTTC. Residues: CASSYPGQNSYEQYF.

The chain employs TRBV20-1 and TRBJ2-7; D unresolved. The V end was cut by 6 bases, the J end by 3 bases, with 15 bases between. This CDR3 is 13 amino acids long. Germline lookup yields CDR1 DFQATT and CDR2 SNEGSKA (reference sequence). The CDR3 here is CSARAGGIYEQYF. The CDR3 DNA sequence: TGCAGTGCCCGGGCAGGCGGAATCTACGAGCAGTACTTC.

This clonotype has at least ten counts. The chain's CDR3 is CSASMTGAWETQYF. The CDR3 DNA reads TGCAGTGCTAGTATGACAGGGGCGTGGGAGACCCAGTACTTC. The chain carries TRBV20-1 and TRBJ2-5, with 8 bases that match TRBD1. Looked up from germline, CDR1 is DFQATT and CDR2 is SNEGSKA (reference sequence). The junction had 8 bases not matched to a gene; V was cut back by 3 bases and J by 5 bases. The CDR3 is made up of 14 amino acids.

The sample holds many counts of this clonotype. The rearrangement links TRBV29-1 to TRBJ1-3; TRBD1 matches at 7 bases. The CDR3 contains 12 residues. With V trimmed by 7 bases and J by 3 bases, 3 bases remained unmatched. Germline CDR1 SQVTM, CDR2 ANQGSEA. CDR3 in amino acids: CSGRDSGNTIYF. The CDR3 nucleotides read TGCAGCGGCCGGGACAGTGGAAACACCATATATTTT.

There are many counts of this clonotype. V is TRBV6-5 and J is TRBJ1-5; D is possibly TRBD1 (6 bases). Trimming cost V 0 bases and J 7 bases, with 13 bases left between them. Germline V gives CDR1 MNHEY, CDR2 SVGAGI. The CDR3 extends over 15 amino acids. The CDR3 region is CASSYSGGHLQPQHF. DNA for the CDR3: TGTGCCAGCAGTTACTCGGGGGGACATCTCCAGCCCCAGCATTTT.

The V gene is TRBV7-8, the J gene TRBJ1-2; no clear D. V was trimmed by 3 bases and J by 2 bases, leaving 7 bases between them. The CDR3 is 13 amino acids. Germline V gene sequence: CDR1 SGHVS, CDR2 FQNEAQ. CDR3 in amino acids: CASSLVNNYGYTF. Written as DNA, the CDR3 is TGTGCCAGCAGCTTGGTCAACAACTATGGCTACACCTTC.

V is TRBV11-2 and J is TRBJ2-7; 9 bases are shared with TRBD2. The CDR3 extends over 16 amino acids. CDR1 and CDR2 from the germline V gene are SGHAT and FQNNGV. After removal of 6 bases from V and 2 bases from J, the junction contained 11 bases not matched to a gene. The CDR3 DNA sequence: TGTGCCAGCAGGAGGTCTAGCGGGGAGGCAACCTACGAGCAGTACTTC. Protein: CASRRSSGEATYEQYF.

The chain carries TRBV6-2 or TRBV6-3 and TRBJ2-7, with 8 nucleotides matching TRBD2. CDR3 length: 13 amino acids. Germline CDR1 is MNHEY and CDR2 is SVGEGT. Unmatched junction bases numbered 6, after V lost 8 bases and J lost 3 bases. The CDR3 sequence: CASGRGVLYEQYF. The CDR3 DNA follows: TGTGCCAGCGGGCGGGGGGTCCTCTACGAGCAGTACTTC.

This clonotype was observed many times. This chain uses TRBV15 with TRBJ1-5; D is ambiguous. Germline V CDR1 and CDR2: LNHNV, YYDKDF (reference sequence). CDR3 size: 12 residues. V was cut by 0 bases and J by 6 bases, with 3 bases left in between. The chain's CDR3 is CATSRDVQPQHF. CDR3 DNA: TGTGCCACCAGCAGAGATGTTCAGCCCCAGCATTTT.

Details on this clonotype: Germline is not matched at one junction end, which may reflect a read error. CDR3 protein: CAGSLGQGIPYGELFF. The DNA of the CDR3 is TGTGCCGGCAGTTTGGGACAGGGGATACCATACGGGGAGCTGTTTTTT. This chain connects TRBV6-5 to TRBJ2-2; 10 bases are a match to TRBD1. There are 16 residues in the CDR3. Germline CDR1 reads MNHEY; CDR2 reads SVGAGI.

This clonotype has more than one count but fewer than ten. The gene calls are TRBV12-3 or TRBV12-4 and TRBJ1-3; TRBD1 might be the D (5 bases). V was trimmed by 1 base and J by 0 bases, leaving 16 bases between them. This CDR3 comprises 18 residues. The CDR3 DNA follows: TGTGCCAGCAGTTTAGTGGTAGGGCCAGGGAGCTCTGGAAACACCATATATTTT. Its translation is CASSLVVGPGSSGNTIYF.

This clonotype has a count of ten or more. The genes are TRBV20-1 and TRBJ2-7; D is uncertain. Germline CDR1 is DFQATT and CDR2 is SNEGSKA (reference sequence). Trimming took off 0 bases at V and 0 bases at J, with 9 bases between the two ends. CDR3 length equals 14 residues. The CDR3 loop reads CSARDSDFSYEQYF. The CDR3 region has the DNA TGCAGTGCTAGAGATAGTGACTTCTCCTACGAGCAGTACTTC.

This clonotype was found many times. This chain connects TRBV12-3 or TRBV12-4 to TRBJ1-2, with D unclear. V was shortened by 6 bases and J by 7 bases, with 15 bases between the two germline ends. There are 13 residues in the CDR3. CDR3 sequence: CASSSVRSSGYTF. In DNA form, the CDR3 reads TGTGCCAGCAGCTCCGTACGTTCCAGTGGCTACACCTTC.

This clonotype occurred many times. The gene calls are TRBV29-1 and TRBJ1-3; D remains unclear. This CDR3 spans 14 amino acids. Trimming left V 3 bases short and J 0 bases short, with 9 bases between. Germline V gene lookup returns CDR1 SQVTM and CDR2 ANQGSEA. The chain's CDR3 is CSVDDGYSGNTIYF. CDR3 nucleotides: TGCAGCGTTGATGACGGTTACTCTGGAAACACCATATATTTT.

This clonotype was observed at least ten times. This chain uses TRBV28 with TRBJ2-7, with D unresolved. With 4 bases removed from V and 7 bases from J, the gap between germline ends came to 17 bases. The germline gives CDR1 MDHEN, CDR2 SYDVKM. The CDR3 covers 14 residues. Written as DNA, the CDR3 is TGTGCCAGCAGTTGGCCAGCCTCCTCGGCGGAGCAGTACTTC. This encodes CASSWPASSAEQYF.

A single count supports this clonotype. The chain recombines TRBV4-1 with TRBJ1-5; no reliable D call. CDR3 length equals 14 residues. Trimming cost V 3 bases and J 2 bases, with 8 bases left between them. CDR1 and CDR2 (germline): MGHRA, YSYEKL. The CDR3 DNA is TGCGCCAGCAGCCACGGACCGCGCAATCAGCCCCAGCATTTT. Its translation: CASSHGPRNQPQHF.

This clonotype appeared many times. The chain employs TRBV6-1 and TRBJ1-1, with D possibly TRBD1 on 5 matching bases. V gave up 6 bases and J gave up 0 bases, with 8 bases separating them. This CDR3 contains 13 residues. Per germline, CDR1 MNHNS and CDR2 SASEGT. CDR3 sequence reads: CASRKGLNTEAFF. The CDR3 DNA reads as TGTGCCAGCAGAAAGGGGTTGAACACTGAAGCTTTCTTT.

Many counts were recorded for this clonotype. The V call is TRBV5-1, the J call TRBJ2-5; D call uncertain. Trimming took off 0 bases at V and 4 bases at J, with 10 bases between the two ends. The CDR3 runs 14 residues. Germline lookup yields CDR1 SGHRS and CDR2 YFSETQ. The CDR3 nucleotides are TGCGCCAGCAGCTTGGGAGCGTCAGGAGAGACCCAGTACTTC. Its protein product is CASSLGASGETQYF.

This clonotype has only one observation. DNA of the CDR3: TGTGCCAGCAGTTACTCCCGGGGACAGGGCGATAATTCACCCCTCCACTTT. Protein product: CASSYSRGQGDNSPLHF. The V gene is TRBV6-5, the J gene TRBJ1-6; TRBD1 matches at 9 bases. Germline lookup yields CDR1 MNHEY and CDR2 SVGAGI. This CDR3 spans 17 amino acids. The trim removed 0 bases at V and 5 bases at J, leaving 5 bases unmatched.

This clonotype turned up a few times. CDR3 nucleotide sequence: TGTGCCAGTAGTATCGAGGGGGCGCCTGGCACTGAAGCTTTCTTT. This translates into CASSIEGAPGTEAFF. V gene TRBV19 combines with J gene TRBJ1-1; 7 bases map to TRBD1. Unmatched junction bases numbered 8, after V lost 3 bases and J lost 4 bases. The germline gives CDR1 LNHDA, CDR2 SQIVND (reference sequence). This CDR3 region has 15 residues.